This T cell receptor beta chain emerged from a study of T-cell memory formation after mild COVID-19. General study results and limits: Shrinking CD4+ clones were chiefly CM and EM; CD8+ ones were chiefly EMRA. For second-wave clones that peaked at day 37, SARS-CoV-2 specificity went unverified.

A word on this clonotype: The target antigen is unknown.

MiXCR was run by TCRdb on the 5' RACE reads, yielding one entry per CDR3 protein. The sample carries more than 250,000 distinct CDR3 sequences, approximately 16% recorded once. The CDR3 sequence is 19 residues long. The germline V gene has CDR1 MNHEY and CDR2 SVGAGI. V was clipped by 3 bases and J by 3 bases; unmatched bases: 14. The source of this sequence is a man aged 18 to 29 who had mild COVID-19 (a few samples of this study predate the infection). Cell type and time point are not known. Sequenced: PBMCs or a T cell subset sorted from them (not recorded which). The rearrangement uses TRBV6-5 and TRBJ2-6; 7 bases line up with TRBD1. CDR3 loop: CASSYRFRGPLGGANVLTF. CDR3 nucleotide sequence: TGTGCCAGCAGTTATCGCTTTAGGGGGCCCTTAGGTGGGGCCAACGTCCTGACTTTC.